The 20 T cell receptor beta chains reported below all come from one sample, sequenced in a study of T cell changes during pregnancy in multiple sclerosis. Only in-frame clones appear in the TCRdb table, and some are missing; sequencing was by immunoSEQ multiplex PCR. The sample includes tens of thousands of clones, over 65% of them seen just once. The sample in question was CD8+ T cells from peripheral blood mononuclear cells, obtained before pregnancy. The receptors were gathered from a female donor with multiple sclerosis, enrolled in a pregnancy study.

The table lists this clone with a few counts. This rearrangement joins TRBV6-4 to TRBJ1-1; no clear D gene. CDR1 is MRHNA and CDR2 is SNTAGT in the germline V gene. V gave up 6 bases and J gave up 4 bases, with 21 bases separating them. The CDR3 totals 16 residues. DNA of the CDR3: TGTGCCAGCAGGTCCTCTCGTGGCGGGGAGGGCACTGAAGCTTTCTTT. Translated, it gives CASRSSRGGEGTEAFF.

The CDR3: CASRTSNYGYTF. The CDR3 DNA sequence: TGCGCCAGCAGAACTTCTAACTATGGCTACACCTTC. The chain is built from TRBV23-1 and TRBJ1-2; D gene ambiguous. TRBV23-1 is an open reading frame, and its role is uncertain. V lost 6 bases and J lost 0, with 5 bases in between. This CDR3 has 12 residues.

The chain carries TRBV5-1 and TRBJ2-7; 7 bases are shared with TRBD2. With V trimmed by 5 bases and J by 3 bases, 5 bases remained unmatched. The CDR3 runs 13 residues. Germline assignment: CDR1 SGHRS and CDR2 YFSETQ. The CDR3 here is CASSSTSNYEQYF. The CDR3 nucleotides read TGCGCCAGCAGTTCGACTAGCAACTACGAGCAGTACTTC.

This rearrangement joins TRBV13 to TRBJ2-5, with D tentatively TRBD2 (7 bases). Germline V gene data show CDR1 as PRHDT and CDR2 as FYEKMQ (reference sequence). Trimming stripped 7 bases from V and 1 base from J, with 16 bases between. The CDR3 has 15 amino acids. The CDR3 bases are TGTGCCAGCACACTAGGGGGGGGGCTCCAAGAGACCCAGTACTTC. Translating it yields CASTLGGGLQETQYF.

In this sample, this clone turned up once. The rearrangement links TRBV6-5 to TRBJ1-2, with TRBD1 identical over 9 bases. The CDR3 has 14 amino acids. Per germline, CDR1 MNHEY and CDR2 SVGAGI. Germline trimming cut 2 bases from V and 6 bases from J; bases unmatched to any gene: 4. CDR3 sequence: CASSYTGGTHGYTF. In nucleotides, the CDR3 is TGTGCCAGCAGTTACACAGGGGGCACGCATGGCTACACCTTC.

This chain links TRBV30 with TRBJ2-5, with TRBD2 as a possible D gene (6 bases). The DNA end is more similar to TRBJ2-7, so the J call may be wrong. Germline assignment: CDR1 GTSNPN and CDR2 SVGIG (reference sequence). This CDR3 is built from 13 residues. The CDR3 loop is CAWAGPYKGEQYF. The CDR3 DNA sequence: TGTGCCTGGGCGGGACCCTACAAGGGCGAGCAGTACTTC.

The rearrangement links TRBV6-5 to TRBJ2-7, with 8 bases matching TRBD2. V trimming: 5 bases; J trimming: 4 bases; junction bases outside the gene matches: 10. CDR3 length: 15 residues. Germline assignment: CDR1 MNHEY and CDR2 SVGAGI. CDR3: CASSASGSNPYEQYF. CDR3 DNA: TGTGCCAGCAGTGCCAGCGGGAGTAATCCGTACGAGCAGTACTTC.

J is TRBJ2-2 and V is TRBV6-1, with a tentative D call TRBD1 (5 bases). The CDR3 sequence is 13 residues long. V lost 7 bases, J lost 3 bases, and 9 bases lay in between. Germline CDR1 MNHNS, CDR2 SASEGT. CDR3 in DNA: TGTGCCAGCACCATAGGGGACACCGGGGAGCTGTTTTTT. This translates into CASTIGDTGELFF.

This clone rates as large. CDR3 in amino acids: CASSQPSGSGGDEQFF. The CDR3 DNA follows: TGCGCCAGCAGCCAACCTAGCGGGAGTGGCGGGGATGAGCAGTTCTTC. The chain recombines TRBV5-1 with TRBJ2-1; 10 bases are a match to TRBD2. V was pared by 4 bases and J by 8 bases, with 12 bases of the junction left unmatched. The CDR3 has 16 amino acids. Germline CDR1 reads SGHRS; CDR2 reads YFSETQ.

The CDR3 nucleotides are TGTGCCAGCAGGGCCGGCGGGGGCTATGGCTACACCTTC. Its translation: CASRAGGGYGYTF. This sequence joins TRBV6-1 and TRBJ1-2; maybe TRBD1 (5 bases). The germline V and J ends were trimmed by 6 bases and 4 bases, with 12 bases remaining between them. The CDR3 runs to 13 residues. The germline CDR1 and CDR2 sequences are MNHNS and SASEGT.

The chain couples TRBV4-3 to TRBJ2-5, with D perhaps TRBD2 (5 bases). V was trimmed by 0 bases and J by 5 bases, leaving 10 bases between them. The CDR3 has 14 amino acids. Germline values: CDR1 LGHNA, CDR2 YSLEER. The CDR3 sequence: CASSQERWTETQYF. The DNA of the CDR3 is TGCGCCAGCAGCCAAGAAAGGTGGACTGAGACCCAGTACTTC.

V is TRBV5-4 and J is TRBJ2-7; D is unresolved. The CDR3 has 14 amino acids. Trimming took off 0 bases at V and 6 bases at J, with 13 bases between the two ends. Germline V lookup: CDR1 SGHNT, CDR2 YYREEE (reference sequence). CDR3 in DNA: TGTGCCAGCAGCTTGGCGGAGCTCCTAGGCGAGCAGTACTTC. Protein sequence: CASSLAELLGEQYF.

V is TRBV18 and J is TRBJ2-1; 12 bases are shared with TRBD2. Germline V lookup: CDR1 KGHSH, CDR2 LQKENI. The CDR3 is 19 amino acids. The V segment lost 4 bases and the J segment 0 bases; nucleotides outside the gene matches: 10. The chain's CDR3 is CASSLRLAGVSSSYNEQFF. Written as DNA, the CDR3 is TGTGCCAGCTCACTTAGACTAGCGGGAGTTTCGAGCTCCTACAATGAGCAGTTCTTC.

This clone has just a few counts. The chain combines TRBV4-1 with TRBJ1-2, with 7 nucleotides matching TRBD1. V shed 1 base, J shed 1 base, and the junction held 3 bases outside the gene matches. CDR3 size: 15 residues. Looked up from germline, CDR1 is MGHRA and CDR2 is YSYEKL. CDR3 in DNA: TGCGCCAGCAGCCAAGGACAGGGTCTTAACTATGGCTACACCTTC. It yields the protein CASSQGQGLNYGYTF.

In this sample, this clone turned up once. The rearrangement joins TRBV29-1 to TRBJ2-2, with TRBD1 as a possible D gene (7 bases). This CDR3 has 18 amino acids. Germline loops: CDR1 SQVTM, CDR2 ANQGSEA. V was cut by 0 bases and J by 3 bases, with 20 bases left in between. The CDR3 coding sequence is TGCAGCGTTGAAGATCTTCGTGGAGGGGGCGAGGACACCGGGGAGCTGTTTTTT. As protein: CSVEDLRGGGEDTGELFF.

The rearrangement uses TRBV6-6 and TRBJ1-2, with 7 bases identical to TRBD1. The V segment lost 6 bases and the J segment 8 bases; nucleotides outside the gene matches: 15. Germline assignment: CDR1 MNHNY and CDR2 SVGAGI (reference sequence). The CDR3 extends over 15 amino acids. CDR3 protein: CASSSLLTGSGGYTF. Written as DNA, the CDR3 is TGTGCCAGCAGCTCCCTACTGACAGGGTCTGGGGGCTACACCTTC.

V usage is TRBV7-9 and J usage is TRBJ2-5, with TRBD2 matching 7 bases. The ends lost 3 bases at V and 5 bases at J; junction bases unmatched: 6. The CDR3 is 14 amino acids. The germline V gene has CDR1 SEHNR and CDR2 FQNEAQ (reference sequence). CDR3 in amino acids: CASSFGGSQETQYF. The CDR3 DNA sequence: TGTGCCAGCAGCTTTGGCGGGAGCCAGGAGACCCAGTACTTC.

The chain links TRBV5-4 to TRBJ2-2; no clear D gene. This CDR3 has 12 residues. Germline CDR1 SGHNT, CDR2 YYREEE (reference sequence). Trimming took 3 bases from V and 6 from J, leaving 6 bases between them. The CDR3 here is CASSSISGELFF. The CDR3 DNA follows: TGTGCCAGCAGCTCCATTTCCGGGGAGCTGTTTTTT.

CDR3 bases: TGTGCCAGCAGCTTCGGGGTAACACAAGGCTACGAGCAGTACTTC. Its protein product is CASSFGVTQGYEQYF. The chain couples TRBV5-6 to TRBJ2-7, with a possible D match to TRBD2 (5 bases). The V gene lost 2 bases and the J gene lost 3 bases, with 15 bases spanning the gap. The CDR3 spans 15 residues. The germline CDR1 and CDR2 sequences are SGHDT and YYEEEE.

In this sample, this clone turned up a few times. The chain recombines TRBV28 with TRBJ1-2; D is undetermined. The CDR3 has 13 amino acids. The V gene's germline CDR1 is MDHEN and CDR2 SYDVKM. With 3 bases removed from V and 6 bases from J, the gap between germline ends came to 11 bases. CDR3 nucleotide sequence: TGTGCCAGCAGTTTTTCCGAGGGCGATGGCTACACCTTC. Translating gives CASSFSEGDGYTF.